This TCR beta chain was documented in a study of T-cell reconstitution after alpha-beta-depleted transplantation in children. The TCRbeta library was prepared with unique molecular identifiers. TCRdb reprocessed the PCR reads with MiXCR, giving one entry per CDR3 protein. This table has about 290,000 distinct CDR3 sequences, approximately 7.3% appearing once. Comments on this clonotype: Its antigen remains unidentified.

The CDR3 is made up of 14 amino acids. V lost 4 bases to trimming and J lost 3 bases; unmatched junction nucleotides: 4. The germline gives CDR1 LGHDT, CDR2 YNNKEL (reference sequence). Overall study findings and caveats: Elevated TCRbeta diversity at day 60 was traced, in some patients, to surviving recipient T cells and thymic progenitors. Newly produced T cells mostly provided counts and TCRbeta diversity after one year, as hyperexpanded clones declined. At around two months after transplant, the alpha-beta T cells were reportedly derived from several hundred expanded clones that came from non-depleted graft cells.

V usage is TRBV3-1 and J usage is TRBJ2-5, with TRBD1 matching over 8 bases. This clonotype was sampled from a female patient between 2 and 15 years old who had a stem cell transplant for Fanconi anemia, so the T cells may come from the graft donor. Material: peripheral blood, obtained 360 days after TCRalphabeta/CD19-depleted stem cell transplant. DNA of the CDR3: TGTGCCAGCAGCCCCCCGGACAGGGAAGAGACCCAGTACTTC. Its protein is CASSPPDREETQYF.